This T cell receptor beta chain was sequenced in a study of T-cell reconstitution after alpha-beta-depleted transplantation in children. Germline lookup yields CDR1 SGHRS and CDR2 YFSETQ. Trimming removed 1 base at V and 10 bases at J, with 19 bases between. This CDR3 has 15 amino acids. The study, taken as a whole, reports: Several hundred expanded graft clones reportedly supplied alpha-beta T cells about two months after transplant. Most T-cell counts and diversity one year after the transplant came from T cells that were newly produced. It was surviving recipient T cells and thymic progenitors that gave some patients high TCRbeta diversity at day 60.

It was with unique molecular identifiers that the TCRbeta library was prepared. TCRdb analysed the PCR reads with MiXCR anew, one entry per CDR3 protein. In the table there are about 300,000 distinct CDR3 sequences, 6.5% to 9% of which are singletons. There are many counts of this clonotype. Its antigen is still unknown. This sequence originates from a female patient between 2 and 15 years old who had a stem cell transplant for Fanconi anemia, so the T cells may come from the graft donor. V gene TRBV5-1 combines with J gene TRBJ2-3; D is perhaps TRBD2 (5 bases). Sequences were derived from peripheral blood, sampled 360 days after TCRalphabeta/CD19-depleted stem cell transplant. The CDR3 DNA is TGCGCCAGCAGCTTGAGCGACGCCTTAAAGCGGCCGCAGTATTTT. This sequence encodes CASSLSDALKRPQYF.